Each of the 26 T cell receptor beta chains below was sequenced from the same sample in a study of radiotherapy plus CTLA-4 blockade in lung cancer. Some clones are missing from TCRdb's copy, which holds only in-frame ones; the method was immunoSEQ multiplex PCR. This sample carries 110,000 or so clones, nearly 80% of them seen once, and the ten largest clones take 4% to 6%. Sequencing was performed on peripheral blood, taken from a patient treated with radiotherapy plus ipilimumab. The receptors here all came from a human donor with non-small cell lung cancer who had a partial response to radiotherapy plus ipilimumab.

V gene TRBV12-5 combines with J gene TRBJ2-3; TRBD2 agrees at 14 bases. Unmatched junction bases numbered 4, after V lost 4 bases and J lost 10 bases. The germline V gene encodes CDR1 LGHNT and CDR2 FRNRAP. CDR3 length: 14 amino acids. The CDR3 DNA is TGTGCTAGTGGTTGGGGACTAGCGGGAGTGCCGCAGTATTTT. It codes for CASGWGLAGVPQYF. Together with reference TRBV12-5 and TRBJ2-3, the CDR3 gives the full variable domain: DARVTQTPRHKVTEMGQEVTMRCQPILGHNTVFWYRQTMMQGLELLAYFRNRAPLDDSGMPKDRFSAEMPDATLATLKIQPSEPRDSAVYFCASGWGLAGVPQYFGPGTRLTVL.

V and J are TRBV30 and TRBJ2-1; 11 positions agree with TRBD2. The germline gives CDR1 GTSNPN, CDR2 SVGIG (reference sequence). The CDR3 length is 15 residues. V gave up 8 bases and J gave up 2 bases; unmatched junction bases: 8. DNA of the CDR3: TGTGCCCTGTCACTAGCGGGAGACCCCTACAATGAGCAGTTCTTC. Translating it yields CALSLAGDPYNEQFF. Together with reference TRBV30 and TRBJ2-1, the CDR3 gives the full variable domain: SQTIHQWPATLVQPVGSPLSLECTVEGTSNPNLYWYRQAAGRGLQLLFYSVGIGQISSEVPQNLSASRPQDRQFILSSKKLLLSDSGFYLCALSLAGDPYNEQFFGPGTRLTVL.

This chain connects TRBV5-1 to TRBJ1-1, with no clear D. The germline V and J ends were trimmed by 2 bases and 4 bases, with 12 bases remaining between them. Germline V CDR1 and CDR2: SGHRS, YFSETQ. The CDR3 is 14 amino acids. Here the CDR3 reads CASSLGQAGTEAFF. In DNA form, the CDR3 reads TGCGCCAGCAGCTTAGGGCAGGCGGGCACTGAAGCTTTCTTT.

The V call is TRBV5-6, the J call TRBJ1-2, with 9 bases aligning to TRBD1. V shed 4 bases, J shed 9 bases, and the junction held 7 bases outside the gene matches. Germline V lookup: CDR1 SGHDT, CDR2 YYEEEE. The CDR3 has 13 residues. The CDR3 region has the DNA TGTGCCAGCAGCCGAACAGGGGGCCGAAGCTACACCTTC. It encodes CASSRTGGRSYTF.

This clone was seen only once. CDR3 region: CASSSPPGGSYGYTF. The CDR3 DNA reads as TGTGCCAGCAGTTCCCCCCCAGGGGGTAGCTATGGCTACACCTTC. This sequence joins TRBV6-6 and TRBJ1-2; TRBD1 matches at 7 bases. Germline V lookup: CDR1 MNHNY, CDR2 SVGAGI (reference sequence). The CDR3 covers 15 residues. J was trimmed by 4 bases and V by 4 bases; bases with no gene match: 9.

This chain connects TRBV30 to TRBJ2-1, with 9 bases identical to TRBD1. Germline loops: CDR1 GTSNPN, CDR2 SVGIG (reference sequence). This CDR3 has 14 amino acids. V trimming: 2 bases; J trimming: 8 bases; junction bases outside the gene matches: 7. The CDR3 loop is CAWSPGQGSDEQFF. CDR3 nucleotide sequence: TGTGCCTGGAGTCCCGGACAGGGGAGCGATGAGCAGTTCTTC.

This chain links TRBV9 with TRBJ2-3; 8 positions agree with TRBD2. CDR1 SGDLS and CDR2 YYNGEE come from the germline V gene. V was clipped by 3 bases and J by 5 bases; unmatched bases: 5. This CDR3 comprises 14 residues. The CDR3 region has the DNA TGTGCCAGCAGCGCCGGGAGGGACCGAGATACGCAGTATTTT. It codes for CASSAGRDRDTQYF.

The chain has TRBV5-4 and TRBJ1-5; tentative D call: TRBD1 (6 bases). V was shortened by 0 bases and J by 0 bases, with 13 bases between the two germline ends. This CDR3 has 17 amino acids. Germline loops: CDR1 SGHNT, CDR2 YYREEE (reference sequence). CDR3 coding DNA: TGTGCCAGCAGCTTGGCTACGGACAGTAATAGCAATCAGCCCCAGCATTTT. Its protein is CASSLATDSNSNQPQHF.

The chain is built from TRBV4-2 and TRBJ2-1; D gene ambiguous. This CDR3 contains 14 residues. V was shortened by 0 bases and J by 5 bases, with 8 bases between the two germline ends. Germline V gives CDR1 LGHNA, CDR2 YNFKEQ. Here the CDR3 DNA reads TGTGCCAGCAGCCAAGAGGGCCGAAACAATGAGCAGTTCTTC. Its protein product is CASSQEGRNNEQFF.

Worth noting for this clone: Sequence at one end of the junction differs from germline and may be a read error. This chain links TRBV18 with TRBJ2-2; D might be TRBD1 (6 bases). The CDR3 totals 16 residues. Germline lookup yields CDR1 KGHSH and CDR2 LQKENI. The CDR3 sequence is CDSSLRTDANTGELFF. CDR3 coding DNA: TGTGACAGCTCACTGCGGACAGACGCGAACACCGGGGAGCTGTTTTTT.

This clone has only one observation. The chain carries TRBV5-8 and TRBJ2-3; D is undetermined. Germline CDR1 SGHTS, CDR2 YDEGEE. V shed 0 bases and J shed 6 bases, with 5 bases lying between them. This CDR3 spans 12 amino acids. The chain's CDR3 is CASSLVRDTQYF. The CDR3 bases are TGTGCCAGCAGCTTGGTACGGGATACGCAGTATTTT.

The V call is TRBV19, the J call TRBJ2-3; a possible D gene is TRBD2 (6 bases). The CDR3 loop spans 10 amino acids. V lost 10 bases to trimming and J lost 5 bases, with 7 bases between them. The V gene's germline CDR1 is LNHDA and CDR2 SQIVND (reference sequence). The CDR3 sequence is CATGEDTQYF. CDR3 DNA sequence: TGTGCCACGGGGGAAGATACGCAGTATTTT.

The rearrangement joins TRBV19 to TRBJ2-2; 7 nucleotides align to TRBD1. The junction had 9 bases not matched to a gene; V was cut back by 9 bases and J by 5 bases. The CDR3 covers 14 residues. The germline CDR1 and CDR2 sequences are LNHDA and SQIVND (reference sequence). DNA for the CDR3: TGTGCCAGGGACCGGGACAGAACTACCGGGGAGCTGTTTTTT. This sequence encodes CARDRDRTTGELFF.

Only one count was recorded for this clone. The CDR3 sequence: CASSPHGGPSGYEQYF. In nucleotides, the CDR3 is TGTGCCAGCAGCCCCCATGGGGGCCCCTCGGGCTACGAGCAGTACTTC. The rearrangement uses TRBV7-9 and TRBJ2-5; tentatively, D is TRBD1 (6 bases). With the DNA end fitting TRBJ2-7 better, the J assignment may be wrong. The CDR3 has 16 residues. Per the germline V gene, CDR1 is SEHNR and CDR2 is FQNEAQ (reference sequence).

V and J are TRBV19 and TRBJ1-2, with D unresolved. V was trimmed by 3 bases and J by 4 bases, leaving 12 bases between them. The CDR3 covers 14 residues. Germline CDR1 is LNHDA and CDR2 is SQIVND (reference sequence). The CDR3 DNA reads as TGTGCCAGTAGTATGGAGGCAGTGAGCTATGGCTACACCTTC. The encoded protein is CASSMEAVSYGYTF.

The V call is TRBV19, the J call TRBJ1-6, with TRBD1 matching 8 bases. CDR1 and CDR2 (germline): LNHDA, SQIVND (reference sequence). The length of the CDR3 is 16 residues. Unmatched junction bases numbered 11, after V lost 4 bases and J lost 9 bases. The CDR3, as DNA: TGTGCCAGTAGTACCTTCGGACAGGGCCAAGGTTCACCCCTCCACTTT. Translated, it gives CASSTFGQGQGSPLHF.

The sample holds one count of this clone. This chain uses TRBV5-5 with TRBJ2-7; 13 positions agree with TRBD2. Looked up from germline, CDR1 is SGHKS and CDR2 is YYEKEE (reference sequence). The V segment lost 4 bases and the J segment 2 bases; nucleotides outside the gene matches: 12. The length of the CDR3 is 18 residues. CDR3 protein: CASSRQDLGLAGTYEQYF. In DNA, the CDR3 is TGTGCCAGCAGCCGACAGGACTTGGGACTAGCGGGAACCTACGAGCAGTACTTC.

The chain uses TRBV6-6 and TRBJ2-7, with D possibly TRBD2 on 5 matching bases. Germline CDR1 reads MNHNY; CDR2 reads SVGAGI (reference sequence). Between the trimmed V and J ends, which lost 2 bases and 7 bases, there was a span of 9 bases. This CDR3 contains 12 residues. CDR3 residues: CASSYTSGEQYV. The CDR3 DNA is TGTGCCAGCAGTTACACCTCGGGGGAGCAGTACGTC.

The chain recombines TRBV19 with TRBJ1-2; 9 bases match TRBD1. Germline-derived CDR1 and CDR2 are LNHDA and SQIVND (reference sequence). The CDR3 is made up of 15 amino acids. Trimming cost V 3 bases and J 4 bases; bases outside gene matches: 6. CDR3 nucleotide sequence: TGTGCCAGTAGTATGACGGGACAGGGAGTCTATGGCTACACCTTC. Residues: CASSMTGQGVYGYTF.

The chain uses TRBV25-1 and TRBJ1-5; D gene ambiguous. The length of the CDR3 is 16 residues. The V gene's germline CDR1 is MGHDK and CDR2 SYGVNS. V lost 6 bases to trimming and J lost 0 bases, with 15 bases between them. In nucleotides, the CDR3 is TGTGCCAGCAGCGGTCCGAACCGTTATAGCAATCAGCCCCAGCATTTT. This encodes CASSGPNRYSNQPQHF.

The chain uses TRBV7-3 and TRBJ2-3; 11 bases agree with TRBD2. With 6 bases clipped from V and 4 bases from J, the junction kept 6 bases outside the gene matches. The CDR3 loop spans 15 amino acids. CDR1 SGHTA and CDR2 FQGTGA come from the germline V gene. CDR3: CASSISGRAADTQYF. The CDR3 DNA reads TGTGCCAGCAGTATTAGCGGGAGGGCGGCAGATACGCAGTATTTT.

This clone was seen only a few times. The rearrangement uses TRBV7-9 and TRBJ2-7; 9 nucleotides line up with TRBD1. This CDR3 is 14 amino acids long. Trimming removed 3 bases from V and 6 bases from J; junction bases left unmatched: 6. Per germline, CDR1 SEHNR and CDR2 FQNEAQ (reference sequence). The CDR3, as DNA: TGTGCCAGCAGCTTGGGACAGGGATACGCCGAGCAGTACGTC. Amino acid sequence: CASSLGQGYAEQYV.

The chain joins TRBV5-4 to TRBJ1-4; 7 bases agree with TRBD1. The CDR3 contains 15 residues. CDR1 and CDR2 (germline): SGHNT, YYREEE (reference sequence). V shed 0 bases and J 7 bases; nucleotides not matched to a gene: 6. The CDR3 loop is CASSLAGTVSEKLFF. The CDR3 DNA reads as TGTGCCAGCAGCTTGGCCGGGACAGTAAGTGAAAAACTGTTTTTT.

The chain joins TRBV6-1 to TRBJ2-7, with 8 bases fitting TRBD1. Germline CDR1 reads MNHNS; CDR2 reads SASEGT. After removal of 2 bases from V and 3 bases from J, the junction contained 6 bases not matched to a gene. This CDR3 has 15 amino acids. The CDR3 region has the DNA TGTGCCAGCAGTGAATCAGGGGGCGAATACTACGAGCAGTACGTC. As protein: CASSESGGEYYEQYV.

The chain employs TRBV18 and TRBJ1-2; 9 nucleotides align to TRBD1. This CDR3 comprises 13 residues. Germline lookup yields CDR1 KGHSH and CDR2 LQKENI. The V segment lost 4 bases and the J segment 3 bases; nucleotides outside the gene matches: 0. CDR3 amino acids: CASSRQGDYGYTF. CDR3 sequence (DNA): TGTGCCAGCTCACGACAGGGGGACTATGGCTACACCTTC.

The CDR3 reads CAWKRTDLNYGYTF. The DNA of the CDR3 is TGTGCCTGGAAAAGGACAGATTTAAACTATGGCTACACCTTC. The chain is built from TRBV30 and TRBJ1-2, with D perhaps matching TRBD1 (6 bases). The CDR3 runs to 14 residues. Trimming took 4 bases from V and 2 from J, leaving 14 bases between them. CDR1 is GTSNPN, CDR2 SVGIG, per germline (reference sequence).